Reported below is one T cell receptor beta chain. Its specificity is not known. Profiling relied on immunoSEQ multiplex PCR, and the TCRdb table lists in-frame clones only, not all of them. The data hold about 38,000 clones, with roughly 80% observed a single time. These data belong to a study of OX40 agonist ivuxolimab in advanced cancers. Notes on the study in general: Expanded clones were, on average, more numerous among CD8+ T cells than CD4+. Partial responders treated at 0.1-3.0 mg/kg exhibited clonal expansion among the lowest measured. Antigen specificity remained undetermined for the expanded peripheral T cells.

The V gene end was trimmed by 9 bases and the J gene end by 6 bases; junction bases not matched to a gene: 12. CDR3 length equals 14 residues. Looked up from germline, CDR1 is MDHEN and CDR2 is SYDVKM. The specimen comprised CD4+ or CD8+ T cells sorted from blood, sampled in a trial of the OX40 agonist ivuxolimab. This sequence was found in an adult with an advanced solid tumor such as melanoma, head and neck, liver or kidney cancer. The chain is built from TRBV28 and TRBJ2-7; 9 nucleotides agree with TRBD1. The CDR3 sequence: CASRSGQGSVEQYF. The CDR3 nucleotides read TGTGCCAGTAGAAGCGGACAGGGGTCGGTCGAGCAGTACTTC.